The clone carrying this TCR beta chain was found a few times. The antigen remains unidentified. This entry comes from a study of CD8 T cells in ankylosing spondylitis. Study findings and constraints: Characteristic of ankylosing spondylitis blood, it appeared, was a TCR beta motif comprising roughly 8 highly homologous variants.

Construction of TCR beta libraries was performed using quantitative 5'-RACE with molecular barcodes. TCRdb re-called the 5' RACE reads through MiXCR, storing one row per CDR3 protein. The data hold more than 600,000 distinct CDR3 sequences, with 15% to 20% observed a single time. With 3 bases clipped from V and 6 bases from J, the junction kept 6 bases outside the gene matches. Germline loops: CDR1 SGHRS, CDR2 YFSETQ. The CDR3 has 14 residues. This receptor was taken from a male donor with ankylosing spondylitis. The rearrangement joins TRBV5-1 to TRBJ2-1; TRBD2 matches at 7 bases. Sequences were obtained from blood, either unsorted or a sorted T cell fraction (not recorded which). CDR3 region: CASSSGTIINEQFF. CDR3 bases: TGCGCCAGCAGCTCCGGGACTATTATCAATGAGCAGTTCTTC. Based on the CDR3 plus reference TRBV5-1 and TRBJ2-1, the full variable domain is KAGVTQTPRYLIKTRGQQVTLSCSPISGHRSVSWYQQTPGQGLQFLFEYFSETQRNKGNFPGRFSGRQFSNSRSEMNVSTLELGDSALYLCASSSGTIINEQFFGPGTRLTVL.